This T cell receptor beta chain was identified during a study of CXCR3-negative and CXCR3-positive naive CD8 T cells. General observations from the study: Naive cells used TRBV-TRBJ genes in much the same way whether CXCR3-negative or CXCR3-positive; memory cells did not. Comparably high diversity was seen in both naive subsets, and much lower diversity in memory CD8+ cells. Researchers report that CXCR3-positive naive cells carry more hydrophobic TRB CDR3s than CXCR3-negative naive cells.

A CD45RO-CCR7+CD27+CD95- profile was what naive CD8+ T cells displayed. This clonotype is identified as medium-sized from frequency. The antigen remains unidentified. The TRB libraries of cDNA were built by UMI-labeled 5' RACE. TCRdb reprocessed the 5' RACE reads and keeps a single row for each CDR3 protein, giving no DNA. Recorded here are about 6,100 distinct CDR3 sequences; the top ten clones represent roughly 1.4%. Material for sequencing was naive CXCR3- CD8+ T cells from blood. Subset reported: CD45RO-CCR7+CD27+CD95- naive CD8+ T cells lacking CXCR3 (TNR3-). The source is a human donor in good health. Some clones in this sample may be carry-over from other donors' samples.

The CDR3 region is CSVETSGIYEQYF. V gene TRBV29-1 combines with J gene TRBJ2-7; TCRdb outputs TRBD2, but without DNA this stays unchecked. In germline, CDR1 is SQVTM, CDR2 ANQGSEA. The CDR3 sequence is 13 residues long.